This T cell receptor (beta chain) was sequenced during a study of blood T cell repertoires in COVID-19. Original data processing: The assay estimated nucleated cells by amplifying reference gene primers. Method: immunoSEQ multiplex PCR; TCRdb's copy keeps in-frame clones and lacks some. V and J calls and clone size come straight from that table; D and trimming were deduced from the DNA. This table has some 140,000 clones, around four fifths appearing once. V was pared by 0 bases and J by 5 bases, with 10 bases between. The length of the CDR3 is 14 residues. Germline CDR1 is LGHDT and CDR2 is YNNKEL (reference sequence). Enrolled through a virtual design, the participants were between roughly 18 and 95 years of age and came from under 30 US areas. Cohort allocation depended upon clinical history that participants reported.

The sample was PBMCs or T cells enriched from blood (not recorded which). The gene calls are TRBV3-1 (or the pseudogene TRBV3-2) and TRBJ1-1; the D is unclear. The source of this sequence is a young man who had recovered from COVID-19. This chain's CDR3 is CASSQDLGVTEAFF. Written as DNA, the CDR3 is TGTGCCAGCAGCCAAGATCTTGGAGTTACTGAAGCTTTCTTT.